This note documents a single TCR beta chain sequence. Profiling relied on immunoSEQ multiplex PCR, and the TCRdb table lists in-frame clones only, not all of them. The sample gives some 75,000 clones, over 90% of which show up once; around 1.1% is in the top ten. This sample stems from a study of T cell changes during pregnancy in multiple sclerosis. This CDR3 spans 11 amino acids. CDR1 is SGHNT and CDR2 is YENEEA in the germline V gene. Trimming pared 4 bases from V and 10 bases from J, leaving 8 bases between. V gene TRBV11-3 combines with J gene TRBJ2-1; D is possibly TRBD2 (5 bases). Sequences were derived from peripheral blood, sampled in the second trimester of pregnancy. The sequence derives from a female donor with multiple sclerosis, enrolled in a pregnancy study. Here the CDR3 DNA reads TGTGCCAGCAGCTCGGGCGGGGAGCAGTTCTTC. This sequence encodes CASSSGGEQFF. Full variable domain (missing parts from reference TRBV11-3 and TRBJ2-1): EAGVVQSPRYKIIEKKQPVAFWCNPISGHNTLYWYLQNLGQGPELLIRYENEEAVDDSQLPKDRFSAERLKGVDSTLKIQPAELGDSAVYLCASSSGGEQFFGPGTRLTVL.